This T cell receptor beta chain was identified in a study of shared clonotypes between healthy human individuals. About the research overall: Per donor, CD8 memory used one plate, CD8 naive used two, CD4 memory used three and CD4 naive used three. Study findings and constraints: Memory subsets generally showed smaller estimated richness than naive subsets did. Sequencing depth was expected to affect clonotype sharing among donors.

From germline, CDR1 is SGHNT and CDR2 YYREEE (reference sequence). Losses at the gene ends were 6 bases for V and 0 bases for J; bases not matched to a gene: 6. This CDR3 is built from 15 residues. To note about this clone: Its antigen is as yet unknown.

Across several immunoSEQ plates, the genomic DNA of each subset was split evenly. Clones were sequenced by immunoSEQ multiplex PCR, and TCRdb holds only the in-frame ones, with some missing. The table includes about 380,000 clones, about 96% detected once. J is TRBJ2-3 and V is TRBV5-4; 8 bases agree with TRBD1. The sequence came from a man aged 25-45 years in good health. Source material: memory CD8+ T cells sorted from blood. As to subset: CD45RO+ cells pooled with CCR7-negative TemRA cells. The CDR3 is CASTLRQGSTDTQYF. The DNA for the CDR3 is TGTGCCAGCACCCTCCGACAGGGGAGCACAGATACGCAGTATTTT.